These 13 T cell receptor beta chains were all obtained from the same sample, sequenced in a study of blood T cell repertoires in COVID-19. Profiled with immunoSEQ multiplex PCR; TCRdb holds only in-frame clones, not every one. Here the sample spans around 60,000 clones, approximately 77% being singletons. Material: peripheral blood. The receptors were sampled from a woman aged 65 to 85 with COVID-19, enrolled during active disease.

This chain uses TRBV7-2 with TRBJ2-7; possible D gene TRBD2, 5 bases. This CDR3 spans 15 amino acids. V lost 5 bases and J lost 7, with 21 bases in between. The germline V gene has CDR1 SGHTA and CDR2 FQGNSA. CDR3 sequence: CASSPGRLARGEQYF. The CDR3 DNA reads as TGTGCCAGCAGCCCCGGTAGATTAGCGCGCGGGGAGCAGTACTTC. Using reference TRBV7-2 and TRBJ2-7 for the parts outside the CDR3, the full variable domain is GAGVSQSPSNKVTEKGKDVELRCDPISGHTALYWYRQSLGQGLEFLIYFQGNSAPDKSGLPSDRFSAERTGGSVSTLTIQRTQQEDSAVYLCASSPGRLARGEQYFGPGTRLTVT.

The rearrangement joins TRBV7-2 to TRBJ2-2; the match to TRBD2 covers 10 bases. CDR1 is SGHTA and CDR2 is FQGNSA in the germline V gene. The CDR3 runs 17 residues. Losses at the gene ends were 2 bases for V and 2 bases for J; bases not matched to a gene: 5. Here the CDR3 reads CASSLSRTSGNTGELFF. Here the CDR3 DNA reads TGTGCCAGCAGCTTAAGTAGGACTAGCGGTAACACCGGGGAGCTGTTTTTT.

This rearrangement joins TRBV27 to TRBJ2-3; the D gene is possibly TRBD2 (6 bases). Germline-derived CDR1 and CDR2 are MNHEY and SMNVEV (reference sequence). Trimming pared 6 bases from V and 2 bases from J, leaving 12 bases between. The CDR3 length is 14 residues. The CDR3 bases are TGTGCCAGCAGAAGTAGCGGACACACAGATACGCAGTATTTT. It yields the protein CASRSSGHTDTQYF.

This chain uses TRBV7-3 with TRBJ2-2; TRBD1 matches at 7 bases. V lost 5 bases to trimming and J lost 1 base; unmatched junction nucleotides: 7. The CDR3 is 16 amino acids. The germline V gene has CDR1 SGHTA and CDR2 FQGTGA. CDR3 sequence (DNA): TGTGCCAGCAGCCCAACCCCAGGGGGGAACACCGGGGAGCTGTTTTTT. It is translated as CASSPTPGGNTGELFF.

CDR3 DNA sequence: TGTGCCAGCTCACCAGGTCTAGCGGGAGTCCCGCAGTACGTC. It codes for CASSPGLAGVPQYV. The V gene is TRBV18, the J gene TRBJ2-7; TRBD2 matches 10 bases. From germline, CDR1 is KGHSH and CDR2 LQKENI. The CDR3 totals 14 residues. Unmatched junction bases numbered 7, after V lost 2 bases and J lost 9 bases.

The chain joins TRBV15 to TRBJ1-6; D gene ambiguous. V lost 0 bases to trimming and J lost 0 bases, with 12 bases between them. This CDR3 comprises 18 residues. CDR1 is LNHNV and CDR2 is YYDKDF in the germline V gene (reference sequence). The CDR3 loop is CATSRELAGSSYNSPLHF. CDR3 in DNA: TGTGCCACCAGCAGAGAGCTTGCGGGCAGCTCCTATAATTCACCCCTCCACTTT.

V usage is TRBV25-1 and J usage is TRBJ1-1; 9 nucleotides line up with TRBD1. Germline assignment: CDR1 MGHDK and CDR2 SYGVNS. V shed 4 bases and J 2 bases; nucleotides not matched to a gene: 8. The CDR3 has 16 residues. In nucleotides, the CDR3 is TGTGCCAGCAGTGGGACAGGGGCCGCACTAAACACTGAAGCTTTCTTT. It is translated as CASSGTGAALNTEAFF. Full variable domain (outside the CDR3, taken from reference TRBV25-1 and TRBJ1-1): EADIYQTPRYLVIGTGKKITLECSQTMGHDKMYWYQQDPGMELHLIHYSYGVNSTEKGDLSSESTVSRIRTEHFPLTLESARPSHTSQYLCASSGTGAALNTEAFFGQGTRLTVV.

The V call is TRBV6-2 or TRBV6-3, the J call TRBJ2-5, with 10 bases that match TRBD1. The length of the CDR3 is 15 residues. V was pared by 5 bases and J by 7 bases, with 10 bases of the junction left unmatched. The germline V gene encodes CDR1 MNHEY and CDR2 SVGEGT. CDR3 residues: CASSKSGTGAGTQYF. The CDR3, as DNA: TGTGCCAGCAGTAAAAGCGGGACAGGGGCTGGGACCCAGTACTTC.

This chain joins TRBV4-2 and TRBJ2-7; 8 nucleotides agree with TRBD2. The CDR3 sequence is 14 residues long. Germline V gene lookup returns CDR1 LGHNA and CDR2 YNFKEQ. V lost 0 bases, J lost 8 bases, and 6 bases stayed unmatched. CDR3 DNA sequence: TGTGCCAGCAGCCAAGATCCGACTAGCGATCAGCAGTACGTC. This encodes CASSQDPTSDQQYV.

The rearrangement joins TRBV12-5 to TRBJ2-3; D might be TRBD1 (6 bases). CDR3 length equals 15 residues. V was trimmed by 1 base and J by 6 bases, leaving 14 bases between them. CDR1 is LGHNT and CDR2 is FRNRAP in the germline V gene. The CDR3: CASGLGLQGSDTQYF. DNA for the CDR3: TGTGCTAGTGGTTTGGGCTTACAGGGTTCCGATACGCAGTATTTT.

This clone occurred once. The chain couples TRBV6-5 to TRBJ1-2; a possible D gene is TRBD1 (5 bases). There are 15 residues in the CDR3. Looked up from germline, CDR1 is MNHEY and CDR2 is SVGAGI. The V and J ends lost 1 base and 4 bases respectively, with 13 bases between them. CDR3 nucleotide sequence: TGTGCCAGCAGTTACTTCAGGGATTCCTCCTATGGCTACACCTTC. Translation: CASSYFRDSSYGYTF.

This chain joins TRBV3-1 (or the pseudogene TRBV3-2) and TRBJ1-2; D is uncertain. The CDR3 length is 13 residues. Trimming took 3 bases from V and 2 from J, leaving 7 bases between them. CDR1 and CDR2 from the germline V gene are LGHDT and YNNKEL (reference sequence). The chain's CDR3 is CASSQGGNYGYTF. The CDR3 DNA reads TGTGCCAGCAGCCAGGGAGGCAACTATGGCTACACCTTC.

The count of this clone is one. V and J are TRBV2 and TRBJ2-7; D gene unclear. Germline CDR1 is SNHLY and CDR2 is FYNNEI. The V gene lost 8 bases and the J gene lost 2 bases, with 22 bases spanning the gap. CDR3 length: 16 residues. CDR3 bases: TGTGCCAGCCTGCCCGATGGCAGCGAAAGTACCTACGAGCAGTACGTC. Translation: CASLPDGSESTYEQYV.